A selection of T cell receptor beta chains follows, all from one sample in a study of blood T cell repertoires in COVID-19. Assay: immunoSEQ multiplex PCR; the TCRdb copy retains only in-frame clones and omits some. The sample has about 210,000 clones; approximately 86% are singletons. Sample: peripheral blood. The receptors derive from a man in his 60s with COVID-19, enrolled during active disease. CDR3s include the opening cysteine and the closing phenylalanine or tryptophan. Each record gives: D gene, clone size, V gene, J gene, CDR3 protein, CDR3 DNA. A D gene is named only where the DNA matches it firmly. Some rows have no size entry. The others give once, few or many, or a class for an expanded clone.

D gene: .; clone size: .; V gene: TRBV7-9; J gene: TRBJ1-6; CDR3 protein: CASSLAGGDSYNSPLHF; CDR3 DNA: TGTGCCAGCAGCTTAGCGGGGGGGGACTCCTATAATTCACCCCTCCACTTT
D gene: .; clone size: few; V gene: TRBV5-4; J gene: TRBJ2-1; CDR3 protein: CASSFLDKDNEQFF; CDR3 DNA: TGTGCCAGCAGTTTTTTAGACAAGGACAATGAGCAGTTCTTC
D gene: TRBD2; clone size: once; V gene: TRBV11-3; J gene: TRBJ2-1; CDR3 protein: CASSLEPAGGSYNEQFF; CDR3 DNA: TGTGCCAGCAGCTTAGAGCCAGCGGGAGGCTCCTACAATGAGCAGTTCTTC
D gene: .; clone size: .; V gene: TRBV10-3; J gene: TRBJ1-2; CDR3 protein: CAISDHDGYTF; CDR3 DNA: TGTGCCATCAGTGATCATGATGGCTACACCTTC
D gene: .; clone size: few; V gene: TRBV27; J gene: TRBJ1-1; CDR3 protein: CASSWGGSGNTEAFF; CDR3 DNA: TGTGCCAGCAGTTGGGGGGGGAGTGGGAACACTGAAGCTTTCTTT
D gene: TRBD1; clone size: .; V gene: TRBV19; J gene: TRBJ2-2; CDR3 protein: CASSIIGEGQGRSGELFF; CDR3 DNA: TGTGCCAGTAGTATTATAGGGGAAGGACAGGGAAGGTCCGGGGAGCTGTTTTTT
D gene: .; clone size: .; V gene: TRBV12-3/TRBV12-4; J gene: TRBJ1-2; CDR3 protein: CASSEQGLGGYTF; CDR3 DNA: TGTGCCAGCAGCGAACAGGGTTTAGGTGGCTACACCTTC
D gene: TRBD2; clone size: .; V gene: TRBV10-3; J gene: TRBJ2-1; CDR3 protein: CAISESKREHPDYNEQFF; CDR3 DNA: TGTGCCATCAGTGAGTCGAAGCGGGAGCATCCGGACTACAATGAGCAGTTCTTC
D gene: .; clone size: .; V gene: TRBV19; J gene: TRBJ2-1; CDR3 protein: CASSVRVSPVNEQFF; CDR3 DNA: TGTGCCAGTAGTGTGAGGGTTTCCCCCGTTAATGAGCAGTTCTTC
D gene: .; clone size: .; V gene: TRBV12-3/TRBV12-4; J gene: TRBJ2-1; CDR3 protein: CASSDPGVEQFF; CDR3 DNA: TGTGCCAGCAGTGATCCGGGGGTTGAGCAGTTCTTC
D gene: .; clone size: .; V gene: TRBV5-1; J gene: TRBJ1-2; CDR3 protein: CASSLSGWEYGYTF; CDR3 DNA: TGCGCCAGCAGCTTATCGGGCTGGGAGTATGGCTACACCTTC
D gene: TRBD1; clone size: .; V gene: TRBV5-1; J gene: TRBJ1-6; CDR3 protein: CASRRDRGNSPLHF; CDR3 DNA: TGCGCCAGCAGGCGGGACAGGGGAAATTCACCCCTCCACTTT
D gene: TRBD1; clone size: .; V gene: TRBV9; J gene: TRBJ1-5; CDR3 protein: CASSKRTGSDQPQHF; CDR3 DNA: TGTGCCAGCAGCAAAAGGACAGGGAGCGATCAGCCCCAGCATTTT
D gene: .; clone size: .; V gene: TRBV6-5; J gene: TRBJ1-2; CDR3 protein: CASIESGTYGYTF; CDR3 DNA: TGTGCCAGCATAGAAAGCGGGACCTATGGCTACACCTTC
D gene: TRBD1; clone size: few; V gene: TRBV2; J gene: TRBJ1-1; CDR3 protein: CASRRDRQNTEAFF; CDR3 DNA: TGTGCCAGCCGCCGGGACAGGCAGAACACTGAAGCTTTCTTT
D gene: .; clone size: .; V gene: TRBV5-1; J gene: TRBJ2-2; CDR3 protein: CASSLSIAELFF; CDR3 DNA: TGCGCCAGCAGCCTAAGTATTGCGGAGCTGTTTTTT
D gene: .; clone size: .; V gene: TRBV20-1; J gene: TRBJ1-5; CDR3 protein: CSASYSSQPQHF; CDR3 DNA: TGCAGTGCTAGTTACAGCAGTCAGCCCCAGCATTTT
D gene: .; clone size: .; V gene: TRBV3-1/TRBV3-2; J gene: TRBJ1-2; CDR3 protein: CASSQEKLRWGYTF; CDR3 DNA: TGTGCCAGCAGCCAAGAAAAGTTGAGGTGGGGCTACACCTTC
D gene: .; clone size: .; V gene: TRBV15; J gene: TRBJ2-5; CDR3 protein: CATSRDGGVKTQYF; CDR3 DNA: TGTGCCACCAGCAGAGATGGAGGGGTGAAGACCCAGTACTTC
D gene: .; clone size: .; V gene: TRBV14; J gene: TRBJ2-7; CDR3 protein: CASSQVGVPHEQYF; CDR3 DNA: TGTGCCAGCAGCCAAGTCGGGGTCCCCCACGAGCAGTACTTC